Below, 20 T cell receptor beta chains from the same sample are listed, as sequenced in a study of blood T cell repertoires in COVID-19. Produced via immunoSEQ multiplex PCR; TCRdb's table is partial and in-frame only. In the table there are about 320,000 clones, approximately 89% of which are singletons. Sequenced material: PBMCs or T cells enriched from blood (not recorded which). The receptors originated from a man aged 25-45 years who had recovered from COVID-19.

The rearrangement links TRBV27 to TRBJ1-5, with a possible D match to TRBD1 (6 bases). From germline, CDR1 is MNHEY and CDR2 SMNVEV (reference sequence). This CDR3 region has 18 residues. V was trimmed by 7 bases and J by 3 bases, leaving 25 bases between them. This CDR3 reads CASKVPHTGHRNNQPQHF. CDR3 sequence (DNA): TGTGCCAGCAAAGTCCCCCATACGGGACACCGAAACAATCAGCCCCAGCATTTT.

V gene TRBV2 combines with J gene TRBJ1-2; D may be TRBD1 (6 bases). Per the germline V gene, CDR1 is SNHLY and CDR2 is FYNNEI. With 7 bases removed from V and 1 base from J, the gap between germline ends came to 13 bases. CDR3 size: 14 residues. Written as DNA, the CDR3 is TGTGCCAGCATCAGACAGGAAGATAACTATGGCTACACCTTC. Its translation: CASIRQEDNYGYTF.

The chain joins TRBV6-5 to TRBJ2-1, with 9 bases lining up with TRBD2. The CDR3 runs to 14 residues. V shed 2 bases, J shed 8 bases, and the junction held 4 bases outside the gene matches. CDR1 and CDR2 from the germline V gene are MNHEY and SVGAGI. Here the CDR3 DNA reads TGTGCCAGCAGTTACGGCGGGGGGGGCGATGAGCAGTTCTTC. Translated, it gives CASSYGGGGDEQFF.

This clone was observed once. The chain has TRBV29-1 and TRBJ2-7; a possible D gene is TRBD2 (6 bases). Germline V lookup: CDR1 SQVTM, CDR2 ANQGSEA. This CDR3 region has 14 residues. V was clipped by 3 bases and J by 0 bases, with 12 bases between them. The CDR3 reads CSVEVRGSSYEQYF. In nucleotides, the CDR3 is TGCAGCGTTGAGGTCCGGGGGTCCTCCTACGAGCAGTACTTC.

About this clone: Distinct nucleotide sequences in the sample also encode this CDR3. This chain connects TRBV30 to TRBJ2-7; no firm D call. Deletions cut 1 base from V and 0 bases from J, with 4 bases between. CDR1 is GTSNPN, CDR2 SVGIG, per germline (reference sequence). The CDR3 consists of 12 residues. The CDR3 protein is CAWSDSSYEQYF. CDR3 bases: TGTGCCTGGAGTGACAGCTCCTACGAGCAGTACTTC.

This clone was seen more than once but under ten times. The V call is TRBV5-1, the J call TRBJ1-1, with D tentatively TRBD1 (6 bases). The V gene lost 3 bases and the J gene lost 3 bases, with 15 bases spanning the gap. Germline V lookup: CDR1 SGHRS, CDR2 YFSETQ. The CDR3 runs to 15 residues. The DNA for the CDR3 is TGCGCCAGCAGCTCTTCACAGGGCTCCGACACTGAAGCTTTCTTT. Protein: CASSSSQGSDTEAFF. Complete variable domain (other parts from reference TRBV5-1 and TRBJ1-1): KAGVTQTPRYLIKTRGQQVTLSCSPISGHRSVSWYQQTPGQGLQFLFEYFSETQRNKGNFPGRFSGRQFSNSRSEMNVSTLELGDSALYLCASSSSQGSDTEAFFGQGTRLTVV.

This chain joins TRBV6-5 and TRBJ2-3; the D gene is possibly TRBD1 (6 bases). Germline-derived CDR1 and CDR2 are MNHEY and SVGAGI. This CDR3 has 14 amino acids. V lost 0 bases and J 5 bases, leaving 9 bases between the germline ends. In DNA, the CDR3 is TGTGCCAGCAGTTACTCGGGACACGGAGATACGCAGTATTTT. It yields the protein CASSYSGHGDTQYF.

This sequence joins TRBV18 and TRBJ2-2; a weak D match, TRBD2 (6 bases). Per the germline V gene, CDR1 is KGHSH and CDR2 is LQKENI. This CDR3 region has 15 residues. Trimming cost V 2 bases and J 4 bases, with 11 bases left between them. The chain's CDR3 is CASSPIGGGTGELFF. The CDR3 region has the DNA TGTGCCAGCTCACCAATCGGGGGTGGCACCGGGGAGCTGTTTTTT.

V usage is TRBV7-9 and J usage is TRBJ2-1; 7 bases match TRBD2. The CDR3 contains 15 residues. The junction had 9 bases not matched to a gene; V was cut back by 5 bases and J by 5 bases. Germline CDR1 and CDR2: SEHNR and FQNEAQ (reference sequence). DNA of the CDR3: TGTGCCAGCAGCCCAGGACTAGGCACAAACAATGAGCAGTTCTTC. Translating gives CASSPGLGTNNEQFF.

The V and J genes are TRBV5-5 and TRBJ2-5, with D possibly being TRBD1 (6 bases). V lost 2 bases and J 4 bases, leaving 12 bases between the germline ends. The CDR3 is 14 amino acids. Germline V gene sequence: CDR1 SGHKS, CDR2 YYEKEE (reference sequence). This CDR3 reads CASSLYIRGETQYF. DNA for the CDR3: TGTGCCAGCAGCTTATATATCAGGGGAGAGACCCAGTACTTC.

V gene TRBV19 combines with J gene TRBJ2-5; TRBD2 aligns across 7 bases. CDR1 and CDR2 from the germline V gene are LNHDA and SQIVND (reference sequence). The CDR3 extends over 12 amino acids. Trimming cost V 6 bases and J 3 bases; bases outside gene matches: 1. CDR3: CASRGGKETQYF. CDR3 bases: TGTGCCAGTAGGGGGGGGAAAGAGACCCAGTACTTC.

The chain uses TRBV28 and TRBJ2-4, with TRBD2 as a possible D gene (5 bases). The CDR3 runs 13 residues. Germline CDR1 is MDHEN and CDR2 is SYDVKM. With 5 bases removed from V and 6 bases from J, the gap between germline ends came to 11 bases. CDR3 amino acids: CASSPGDTNIQYF. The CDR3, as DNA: TGTGCCAGCAGTCCCGGGGATACAAACATTCAGTACTTC. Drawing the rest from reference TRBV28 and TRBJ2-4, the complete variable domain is DVKVTQSSRYLVKRTGEKVFLECVQDMDHENMFWYRQDPGLGLRLIYFSYDVKMKEKGDIPEGYSVSREKKERFSLILESASTNQTSMYLCASSPGDTNIQYFGAGTRLSVL.

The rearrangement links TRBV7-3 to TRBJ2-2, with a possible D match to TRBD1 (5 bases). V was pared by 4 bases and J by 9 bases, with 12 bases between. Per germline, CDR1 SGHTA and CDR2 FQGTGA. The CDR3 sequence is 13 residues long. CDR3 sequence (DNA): TGTGCCAGCAGCTCTCAGGGTAGCCGGGAGCTGTTTTTT. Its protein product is CASSSQGSRELFF.

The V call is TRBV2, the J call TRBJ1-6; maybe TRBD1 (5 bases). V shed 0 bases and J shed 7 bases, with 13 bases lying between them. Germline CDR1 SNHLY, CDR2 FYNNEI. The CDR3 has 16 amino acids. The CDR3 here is CASSEAFQGNNSPLHF. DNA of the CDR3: TGTGCCAGCAGTGAAGCTTTCCAGGGAAACAATTCACCCCTCCACTTT.

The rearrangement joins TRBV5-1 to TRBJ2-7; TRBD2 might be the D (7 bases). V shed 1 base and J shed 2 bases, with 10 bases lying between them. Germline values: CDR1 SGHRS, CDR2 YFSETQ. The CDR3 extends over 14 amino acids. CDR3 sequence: CASSLRGAAYEQYF. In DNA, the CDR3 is TGCGCCAGCAGCTTGCGGGGGGCAGCCTACGAGCAGTACTTC.

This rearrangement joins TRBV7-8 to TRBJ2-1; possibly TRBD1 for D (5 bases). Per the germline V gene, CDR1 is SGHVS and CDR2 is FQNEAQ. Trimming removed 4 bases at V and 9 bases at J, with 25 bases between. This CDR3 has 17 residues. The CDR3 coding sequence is TGTGCCAGCAGCTATCCGACAGCATACGTAACAGAAGGTGAGCAGTTCTTC. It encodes CASSYPTAYVTEGEQFF.

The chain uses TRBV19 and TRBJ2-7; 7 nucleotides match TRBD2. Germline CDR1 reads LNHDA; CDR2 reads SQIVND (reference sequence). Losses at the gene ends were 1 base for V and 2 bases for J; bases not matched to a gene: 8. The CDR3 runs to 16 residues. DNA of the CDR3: TGTGCCAGTAGTATAGGAGGCGTCGGGACTACCTACGAGCAGTACTTC. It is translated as CASSIGGVGTTYEQYF.

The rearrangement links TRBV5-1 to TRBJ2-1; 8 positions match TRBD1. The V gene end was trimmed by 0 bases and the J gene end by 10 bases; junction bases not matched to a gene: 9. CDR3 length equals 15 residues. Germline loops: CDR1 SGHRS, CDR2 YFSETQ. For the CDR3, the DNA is TGCGCCAGCAGCTTGGGGACTGGACAGGGAGACGAGCAGTTCTTC. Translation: CASSLGTGQGDEQFF.

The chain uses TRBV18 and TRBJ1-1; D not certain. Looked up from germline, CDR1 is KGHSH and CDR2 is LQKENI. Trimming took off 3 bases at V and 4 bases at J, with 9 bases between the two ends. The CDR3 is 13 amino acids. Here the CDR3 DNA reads TGTGCCAGCTCACCCCTGGTGGCCACTGAAGCTTTCTTT. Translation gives CASSPLVATEAFF.

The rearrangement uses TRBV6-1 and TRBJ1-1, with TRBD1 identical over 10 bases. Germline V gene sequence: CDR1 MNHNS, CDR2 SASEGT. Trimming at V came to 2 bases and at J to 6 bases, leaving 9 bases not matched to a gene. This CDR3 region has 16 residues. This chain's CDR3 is CASSEWDRGAQAEAFF. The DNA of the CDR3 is TGTGCCAGCAGTGAATGGGACAGGGGAGCCCAGGCTGAAGCTTTCTTT.